This TCR beta chain was recovered during a study of breast tumors, draining lymph nodes, adjacent tissues. This clonotype was seen repeatedly, ten times or more. The germline CDR1 and CDR2 sequences are LGHNA and YNFKEQ. V was shortened by 2 bases and J by 3 bases, with 16 bases between the two germline ends. The length of the CDR3 is 16 residues. TCRdb analysed the multiplex PCR reads with MiXCR anew, one entry per CDR3 protein. In the table there are about 230,000 distinct CDR3 sequences, 32% of which are singletons. Samples came from axillary lymph nodes draining the breast cancer. The chain couples TRBV4-2 to TRBJ2-5, with D tentatively TRBD2 (7 bases). The sample consisted of axillary lymph node tissue. The TCR sequence derives from a female donor with breast cancer. Some clones in this sample may be carry-over from other donors' samples. The CDR3 region is CASSQRGGTAKETQYF. CDR3 DNA sequence: TGTGCCAGCAGCCAAAGGGGGGGGACTGCGAAAGAGACCCAGTACTTC.